These 13 T cell receptor beta chains share one sample of origin, sequenced in a study of regulatory T cells. General study findings and limits: Hydrophobic residues at CDR3 positions 6 and 7 were enriched in conventional CD4+ T cells of CD3G-deficient patients.

Primers: 52 TRBV forward and 13 TRBJ reverse. Assay used: immunoSEQ multiplex PCR; TCRdb lists only in-frame clones, some missing. The sample has around 30,000 clones, over 85% seen once. Antigens of these TCRs are unknown. The source material was conventional CD4+ T cells sorted from blood. The receptors shown here come from a child younger than 10 with CD3G deficiency.

The chain links TRBV28 to TRBJ2-7; no reliable D call. The germline CDR1 and CDR2 sequences are MDHEN and SYDVKM. Trimming stripped 2 bases from V and 3 bases from J, with 11 bases between. CDR3 length: 14 residues. CDR3 protein: CASSLRYKIYEQYF. DNA of the CDR3: TGTGCCAGCAGTTTACGTTACAAGATCTACGAGCAGTACTTC. Looking up the rest from reference TRBV28 and TRBJ2-7 gives the full variable domain: DVKVTQSSRYLVKRTGEKVFLECVQDMDHENMFWYRQDPGLGLRLIYFSYDVKMKEKGDIPEGYSVSREKKERFSLILESASTNQTSMYLCASSLRYKIYEQYFGPGTRLTVT.

The rearrangement uses TRBV28 and TRBJ1-4; 7 bases line up with TRBD1. Germline V gives CDR1 MDHEN, CDR2 SYDVKM. Unmatched junction bases numbered 9, after V lost 5 bases and J lost 6 bases. The CDR3 runs 15 residues. CDR3 sequence (DNA): TGTGCCAGCAGTCTCCAACAGGGGCCCCATGAAAAACTGTTTTTT. This translates into CASSLQQGPHEKLFF.

This chain joins TRBV28 and TRBJ2-7, with D tentatively TRBD2 (7 bases). Trimming took 8 bases from V and 1 from J, leaving 18 bases between them. The CDR3 runs 15 residues. Germline V gene sequence: CDR1 MDHEN, CDR2 SYDVKM. CDR3 in amino acids: CASSGGPGSSYEQYF. The CDR3 nucleotides are TGTGCCAGCTCCGGGGGGCCAGGGTCGTCCTACGAGCAGTACTTC.

The CDR3 bases are TGTGCCAGCAGTGTAGGGACAGGGGGCTTCTACGAGCAGTACTTC. This encodes CASSVGTGGFYEQYF. The V gene is TRBV6-1, the J gene TRBJ2-7; 12 nucleotides agree with TRBD1. Germline CDR1 is MNHNS and CDR2 is SASEGT. The CDR3 consists of 15 residues. V dropped 4 bases and J dropped 3; count of bases not matched to a gene: 4.

The chain links TRBV6-1 to TRBJ2-7; possibly TRBD1 for D (6 bases). The CDR3 runs to 15 residues. CDR1 is MNHNS and CDR2 is SASEGT in the germline V gene. Trimming took 5 bases from V and 3 from J, leaving 17 bases between them. The CDR3: CASSLGRGLHYEQYF. The CDR3 DNA reads TGTGCCAGCAGTCTAGGCAGGGGTCTCCACTACGAGCAGTACTTC.

This chain joins TRBV28 and TRBJ2-7, with a possible D match to TRBD1 (5 bases). The CDR3 covers 14 residues. The germline gives CDR1 MDHEN, CDR2 SYDVKM. The V and J ends lost 1 base and 1 base respectively, with 8 bases between them. Written as DNA, the CDR3 is TGTGCCAGCAGTTTATACCCAGGGTCCTACGAGCAGTACTTC. The encoded protein is CASSLYPGSYEQYF.

The gene calls are TRBV7-9 and TRBJ2-2; 9 positions match TRBD2. The CDR3 is made up of 17 amino acids. With 3 bases clipped from V and 0 bases from J, the junction kept 5 bases outside the gene matches. CDR1 and CDR2 (germline): SEHNR, FQNEAQ (reference sequence). CDR3 nucleotide sequence: TGTGCCAGCAGCTTGGCTAGCGGGAACGCGAACACCGGGGAGCTGTTTTTT. Translation: CASSLASGNANTGELFF.

The chain joins TRBV28 to TRBJ1-2; D not certain. Germline CDR1 is MDHEN and CDR2 is SYDVKM. The CDR3 sequence is 13 residues long. The V end was cut by 4 bases, the J end by 8 bases, with 14 bases between. As DNA, the CDR3 is TGTGCCAGCAGTTCCCCTGCAGTATACGGCTACACCTTC. This encodes CASSSPAVYGYTF.

The chain uses TRBV6-1 and TRBJ2-4; D not resolved. The length of the CDR3 is 17 residues. Germline V gives CDR1 MNHNS, CDR2 SASEGT. Trimming took off 0 bases at V and 0 bases at J, with 12 bases between the two ends. Here the CDR3 reads CASSEATRGLAKNIQYF. CDR3 in DNA: TGTGCCAGCAGTGAAGCGACAAGAGGTCTAGCCAAAAACATTCAGTACTTC.

This clone came up once. The J gene is TRBJ2-7, the V gene TRBV5-1; TRBD2 agrees at 11 bases. The CDR3 length is 15 residues. Germline loops: CDR1 SGHRS, CDR2 YFSETQ. V lost 0 bases to trimming and J lost 7 bases; unmatched junction nucleotides: 6. The CDR3 protein is CASSLELAGVGEQYF. CDR3 nucleotides: TGCGCCAGCAGCTTGGAACTAGCGGGAGTGGGTGAGCAGTACTTC.

This rearrangement joins TRBV5-1 to TRBJ2-1; TRBD2 agrees at 7 bases. Germline values: CDR1 SGHRS, CDR2 YFSETQ. This CDR3 is built from 14 residues. The trim removed 3 bases at V and 7 bases at J, leaving 7 bases unmatched. CDR3 DNA sequence: TGCGCCAGCAGCTACGGGGGGAGCGTTAATGAGCAGTTCTTC. Protein sequence: CASSYGGSVNEQFF.

V usage is TRBV28 and J usage is TRBJ2-7; tentatively, D is TRBD2 (6 bases). The V and J ends lost 6 bases and 0 bases respectively, with 18 bases between them. Germline values: CDR1 MDHEN, CDR2 SYDVKM. The CDR3 length is 16 residues. The CDR3 DNA is TGTGCCAGCAGCCGATCAACCGGGACTTCCTCCTACGAGCAGTACTTC. Translating gives CASSRSTGTSSYEQYF.

This rearrangement joins TRBV28 to TRBJ2-1; the D is unclear. The V gene lost 6 bases and the J gene lost 1 base, with 16 bases spanning the gap. CDR1 and CDR2 (germline): MDHEN, SYDVKM. The CDR3 contains 16 residues. The CDR3 protein is CASSLTTASSYNEQFF. In DNA form, the CDR3 reads TGTGCCAGCAGCCTAACCACAGCGTCTTCCTACAATGAGCAGTTCTTC.